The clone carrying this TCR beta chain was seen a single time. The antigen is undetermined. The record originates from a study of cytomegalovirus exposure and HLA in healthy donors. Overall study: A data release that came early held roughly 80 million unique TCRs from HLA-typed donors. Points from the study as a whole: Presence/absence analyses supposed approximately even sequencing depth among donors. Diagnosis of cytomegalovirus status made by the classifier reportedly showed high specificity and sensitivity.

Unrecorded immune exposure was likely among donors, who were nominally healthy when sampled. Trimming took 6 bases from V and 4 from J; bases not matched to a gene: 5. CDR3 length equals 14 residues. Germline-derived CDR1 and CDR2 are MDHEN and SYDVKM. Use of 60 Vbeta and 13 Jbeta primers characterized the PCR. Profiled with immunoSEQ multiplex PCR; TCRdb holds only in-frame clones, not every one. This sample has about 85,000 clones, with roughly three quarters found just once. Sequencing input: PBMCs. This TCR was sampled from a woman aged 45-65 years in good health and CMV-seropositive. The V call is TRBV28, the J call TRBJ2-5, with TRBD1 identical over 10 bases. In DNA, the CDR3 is TGTGCCAGCAGCTCCGACAGGGGGCGAGAGACCCAGTACTTC. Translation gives CASSSDRGRETQYF.